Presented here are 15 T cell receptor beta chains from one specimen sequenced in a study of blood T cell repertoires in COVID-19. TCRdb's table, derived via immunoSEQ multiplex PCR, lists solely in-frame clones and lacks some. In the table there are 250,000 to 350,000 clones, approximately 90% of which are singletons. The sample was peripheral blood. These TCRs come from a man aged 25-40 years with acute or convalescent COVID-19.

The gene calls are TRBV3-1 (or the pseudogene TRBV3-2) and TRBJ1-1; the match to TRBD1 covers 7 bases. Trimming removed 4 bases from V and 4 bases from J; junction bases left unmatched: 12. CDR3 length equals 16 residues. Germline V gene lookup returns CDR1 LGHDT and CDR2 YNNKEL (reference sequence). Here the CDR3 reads CASSPRQGMGSTEAFF. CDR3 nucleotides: TGTGCCAGCAGCCCTCGACAGGGCATGGGCAGCACTGAAGCTTTCTTT.

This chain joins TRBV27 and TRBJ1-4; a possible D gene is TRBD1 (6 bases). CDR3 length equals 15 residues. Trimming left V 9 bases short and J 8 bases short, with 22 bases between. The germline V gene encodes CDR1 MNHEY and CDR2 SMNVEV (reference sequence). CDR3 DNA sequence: TGTGCCAGTTCCTCTGGGGGCCCAAGCTACGAAAAACTGTTTTTT. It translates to CASSSGGPSYEKLFF.

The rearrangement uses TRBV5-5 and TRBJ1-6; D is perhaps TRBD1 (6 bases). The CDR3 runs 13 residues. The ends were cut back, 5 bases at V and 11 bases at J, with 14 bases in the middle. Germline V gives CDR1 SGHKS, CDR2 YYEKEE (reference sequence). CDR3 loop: CASRGTSGAPLHF. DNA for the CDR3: TGTGCCAGCAGAGGGACAAGCGGGGCACCCCTCCACTTT.

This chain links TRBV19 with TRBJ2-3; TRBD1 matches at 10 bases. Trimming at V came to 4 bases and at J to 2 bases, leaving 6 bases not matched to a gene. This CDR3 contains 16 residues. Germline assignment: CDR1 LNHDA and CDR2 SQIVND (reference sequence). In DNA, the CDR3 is TGTGCCAGTAGTAGCGAGGGACAGGGGTACACAGATACGCAGTATTTT. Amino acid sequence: CASSSEGQGYTDTQYF. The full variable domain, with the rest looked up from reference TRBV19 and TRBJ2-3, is DGGITQSPKYLFRKEGQNVTLSCEQNLNHDAMYWYRQDPGQGLRLIYYSQIVNDFQKGDIAEGYSVSREKKESFPLTVTSAQKNPTAFYLCASSSEGQGYTDTQYFGPGTRLTVL.

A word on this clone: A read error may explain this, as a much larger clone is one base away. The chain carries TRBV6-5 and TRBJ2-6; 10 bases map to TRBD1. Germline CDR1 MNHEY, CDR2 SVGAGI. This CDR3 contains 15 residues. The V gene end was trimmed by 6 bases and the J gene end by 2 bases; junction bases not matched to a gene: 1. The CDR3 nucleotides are TGTGCCAGCAGGACAGGGGGCGCTGGGGCCAACGTCCTGACTTTC. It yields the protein CASRTGGAGANVLTF.

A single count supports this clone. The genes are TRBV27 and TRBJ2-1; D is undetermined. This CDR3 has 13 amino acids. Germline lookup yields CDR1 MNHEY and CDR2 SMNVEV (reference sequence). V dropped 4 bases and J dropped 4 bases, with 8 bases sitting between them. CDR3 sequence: CASSSVRYNEQFF. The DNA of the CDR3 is TGTGCCAGCAGTTCAGTGCGGTACAATGAGCAGTTCTTC.

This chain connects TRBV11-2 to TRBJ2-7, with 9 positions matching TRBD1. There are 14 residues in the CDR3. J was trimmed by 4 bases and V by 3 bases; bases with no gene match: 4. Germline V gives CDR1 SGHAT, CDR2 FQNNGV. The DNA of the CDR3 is TGTGCCAGCAGCTTGACAGGGGGGGGTTACGAGCAGTACTTC. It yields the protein CASSLTGGGYEQYF.

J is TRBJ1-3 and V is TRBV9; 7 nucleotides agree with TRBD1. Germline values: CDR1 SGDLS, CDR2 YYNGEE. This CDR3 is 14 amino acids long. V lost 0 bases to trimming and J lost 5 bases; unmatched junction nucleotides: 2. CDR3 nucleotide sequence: TGTGCCAGCAGCGTAGGGGGACAGCGAAACACCATATATTTT. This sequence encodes CASSVGGQRNTIYF.

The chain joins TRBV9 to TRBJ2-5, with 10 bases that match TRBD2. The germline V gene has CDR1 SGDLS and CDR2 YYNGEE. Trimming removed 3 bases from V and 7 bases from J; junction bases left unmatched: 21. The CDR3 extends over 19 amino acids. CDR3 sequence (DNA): TGTGCCAGCAGCGGGCCCCTAGGAGCGGGGGGGCCCTCTGCGGGGACCCAGTACTTC. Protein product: CASSGPLGAGGPSAGTQYF.

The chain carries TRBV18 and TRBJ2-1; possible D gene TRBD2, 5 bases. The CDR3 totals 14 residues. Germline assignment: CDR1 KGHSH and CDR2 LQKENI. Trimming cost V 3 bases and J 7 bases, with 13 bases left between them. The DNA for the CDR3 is TGTGCCAGCTCACCTCACCGGGGAAGAAATGAGCAGTTCTTC. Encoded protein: CASSPHRGRNEQFF.

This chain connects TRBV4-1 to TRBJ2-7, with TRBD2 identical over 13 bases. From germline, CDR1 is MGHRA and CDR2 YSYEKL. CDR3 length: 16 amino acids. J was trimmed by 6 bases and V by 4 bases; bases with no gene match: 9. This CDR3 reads CASSPLQTSGGREQYF. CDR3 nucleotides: TGCGCCAGCAGCCCCCTCCAGACTAGCGGGGGGCGCGAGCAGTACTTC.

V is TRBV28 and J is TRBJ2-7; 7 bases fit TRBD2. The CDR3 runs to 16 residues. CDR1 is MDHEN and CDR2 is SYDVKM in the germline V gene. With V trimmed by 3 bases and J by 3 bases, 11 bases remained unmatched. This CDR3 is CASSFHLAGLDYEQYF. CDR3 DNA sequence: TGTGCCAGCAGTTTTCATTTAGCGGGCTTAGACTACGAGCAGTACTTC.

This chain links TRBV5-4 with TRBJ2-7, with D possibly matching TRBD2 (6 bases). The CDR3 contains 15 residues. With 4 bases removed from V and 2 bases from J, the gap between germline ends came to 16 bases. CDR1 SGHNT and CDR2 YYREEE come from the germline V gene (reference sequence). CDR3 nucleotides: TGTGCCAGCAGCAGCTCCGGGACTGGGACCTACGAGCAGTACTTC. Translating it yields CASSSSGTGTYEQYF.

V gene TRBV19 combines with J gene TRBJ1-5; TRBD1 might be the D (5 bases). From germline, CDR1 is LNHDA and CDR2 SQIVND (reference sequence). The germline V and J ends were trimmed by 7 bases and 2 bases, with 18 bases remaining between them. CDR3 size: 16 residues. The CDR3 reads CASTSISRGGNQPQHF. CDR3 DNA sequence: TGTGCCAGTACCTCAATATCAAGGGGTGGCAATCAGCCCCAGCATTTT.

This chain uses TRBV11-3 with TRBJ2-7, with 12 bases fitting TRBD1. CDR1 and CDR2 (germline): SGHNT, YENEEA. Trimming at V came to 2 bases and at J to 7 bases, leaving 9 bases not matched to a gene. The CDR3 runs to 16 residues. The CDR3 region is CASSLNGGTGGGEQYF. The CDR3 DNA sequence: TGTGCCAGCAGCTTAAACGGTGGGACAGGGGGCGGAGAGCAGTACTTC.